This passage covers 21 T cell receptor beta chains from one sample sequenced in a study of blood T cell repertoires in COVID-19. The table came from immunoSEQ multiplex PCR; TCRdb's copy has only in-frame clones and leaves some out. The sample includes 85,000 to 130,000 clones, 90% to 95% of them seen just once. Sequences were obtained from peripheral blood. These receptors came from a human donor in a cohort sampled during active COVID-19.

The chain employs TRBV29-1 and TRBJ2-7, with D possibly being TRBD2 (5 bases). Germline CDR1 is SQVTM and CDR2 is ANQGSEA. V gave up 0 bases and J gave up 13 bases, with 13 bases separating them. The CDR3 runs to 11 residues. The CDR3 DNA follows: TGCAGCGTTGAAGAGGCTGGACTGAGCTACTTC. Its protein is CSVEEAGLSYF.

Written as DNA, the CDR3 is TGTGCCAGCTCACCACCTCCTACCGGGACAGTTAGCAATCAGCCCCAGCATTTT. It codes for CASSPPPTGTVSNQPQHF. V is TRBV18 and J is TRBJ1-5, with 7 bases identical to TRBD1. The CDR3 sequence is 18 residues long. Germline V CDR1 and CDR2: KGHSH, LQKENI. The V segment lost 0 bases and the J segment 0 bases; nucleotides outside the gene matches: 8.

The CDR3 reads CATSDRQSDSSYNEQFF. The DNA of the CDR3 is TGTGCCACCAGTGATCGACAGAGCGATAGCTCCTACAATGAGCAGTTCTTC. The chain couples TRBV24-1 to TRBJ2-1; a possible D gene is TRBD1 (5 bases). Germline-derived CDR1 and CDR2 are KGHDR and SFDVKD. The CDR3 sequence is 17 residues long. Deletions cut 3 bases from V and 0 bases from J, with 14 bases between.

The V gene is TRBV7-2, the J gene TRBJ1-3, with D tentatively TRBD1 (6 bases). Germline CDR1 is SGHTA and CDR2 is FQGNSA. Trimming left V 3 bases short and J 3 bases short, with 15 bases between. There are 16 residues in the CDR3. CDR3 sequence reads: CASSFRGLTDGNTIYF. The CDR3 bases are TGTGCCAGCAGCTTTAGGGGGTTAACGGATGGAAACACCATATATTTT.

The chain employs TRBV27 and TRBJ2-1; D might be TRBD2 (5 bases). The CDR3 sequence is 19 residues long. V was trimmed by 6 bases and J by 0 bases, leaving 24 bases between them. CDR1 is MNHEY and CDR2 is SMNVEV in the germline V gene (reference sequence). The CDR3 DNA follows: TGTGCCAGCAGCCTCGAGCGGTATCCTCTGGAGAGCTCCTACAATGAGCAGTTCTTC. Translated: CASSLERYPLESSYNEQFF.

This clone was counted between two and nine times. V is TRBV6-2 or TRBV6-3 and J is TRBJ1-5; D uncertain. From germline, CDR1 is MNHEY and CDR2 SVGEGT. The V end lost 3 bases, the J end lost 6 bases, and 6 bases lay between the germline ends. The CDR3 totals 12 residues. The CDR3 DNA follows: TGTGCCAGCAGTTATTACGGTCAGCCCCAGCATTTT. Translated, it gives CASSYYGQPQHF.

The V call is TRBV4-3, the J call TRBJ1-3; D gene uncertain. This CDR3 is built from 17 residues. The germline gives CDR1 LGHNA, CDR2 YSLEER. V lost 3 bases to trimming and J lost 0 bases, with 15 bases between them. CDR3 residues: CASSHNSNKPSGNTIYF. CDR3 DNA: TGCGCCAGCAGCCACAATTCTAATAAGCCCTCTGGAAACACCATATATTTT.

In this sample, this clone turned up once. V and J are TRBV5-4 and TRBJ2-3; the match to TRBD1 covers 9 bases. Per the germline V gene, CDR1 is SGHNT and CDR2 is YYREEE (reference sequence). The CDR3 contains 16 residues. The V gene end was trimmed by 5 bases and the J gene end by 2 bases; junction bases not matched to a gene: 9. CDR3 in DNA: TGTGCCAGCAGACCAGAAAACAGGGGGCCCACAGATACGCAGTATTTT. It encodes CASRPENRGPTDTQYF.

This clone was picked up one time. This chain joins TRBV6-4 and TRBJ2-1; D remains ambiguous. Trimming pared 5 bases from V and 0 bases from J, leaving 11 bases between. This CDR3 region has 15 residues. Germline V gives CDR1 MRHNA, CDR2 SNTAGT. The CDR3 sequence: CASSRLASSYNEQFF. CDR3 nucleotides: TGTGCCAGCAGTCGACTGGCAAGCTCCTACAATGAGCAGTTCTTC.

This clone was seen once. The V gene is TRBV5-6, the J gene TRBJ2-2; 11 bases are a match to TRBD2. The CDR3 is 17 residues long. Per germline, CDR1 SGHDT and CDR2 YYEEEE. With 2 bases clipped from V and 5 bases from J, the junction kept 8 bases outside the gene matches. The CDR3: CASSFLIRLAGTGELFF. CDR3 in DNA: TGTGCCAGCAGCTTCCTTATTAGACTAGCGGGAACCGGGGAGCTGTTTTTT.

The CDR3 coding sequence is TGTGCCAGCAGCAGGGACTTGAATCAGCCCCAGCATTTT. Protein: CASSRDLNQPQHF. The chain employs TRBV5-4 and TRBJ1-5, with D perhaps TRBD1 (5 bases). Germline V gene data show CDR1 as SGHNT and CDR2 as YYREEE (reference sequence). This CDR3 spans 13 amino acids. The ends were cut back, 4 bases at V and 4 bases at J, with 9 bases in the middle.

The genes are TRBV5-1 and TRBJ1-2; no clear D. The CDR3 totals 14 residues. Germline-derived CDR1 and CDR2 are SGHRS and YFSETQ. Trimming pared 0 bases from V and 0 bases from J, leaving 6 bases between. The DNA for the CDR3 is TGCGCCAGCAGCTTGGACAGAACTAACTATGGCTACACCTTC. Its translation: CASSLDRTNYGYTF.

This chain links TRBV6-5 with TRBJ1-2; 7 nucleotides agree with TRBD1. The CDR3 is 13 residues long. Germline CDR1 is MNHEY and CDR2 is SVGAGI. Trimming took 0 bases from V and 6 from J; bases not matched to a gene: 1. The CDR3, as DNA: TGTGCCAGCAGTTACTCTCAGGGGGATGGCTACACCTTC. Protein product: CASSYSQGDGYTF.

V gene TRBV27 combines with J gene TRBJ1-5; a weak D match, TRBD1 (5 bases). The germline CDR1 and CDR2 sequences are MNHEY and SMNVEV (reference sequence). V was shortened by 5 bases and J by 7 bases, with 12 bases between the two germline ends. The CDR3 has 13 amino acids. The CDR3 sequence: CASSNGAKQPQHF. The CDR3 nucleotides read TGTGCCAGCAGTAATGGGGCAAAGCAGCCCCAGCATTTT.

The J gene is TRBJ2-7, the V gene TRBV7-9; no definite D call. CDR3 length: 13 residues. CDR1 and CDR2 from the germline V gene are SEHNR and FQNEAQ (reference sequence). V was cut by 5 bases and J by 3 bases, with 11 bases left in between. The CDR3 loop is CASSLDRGYEQYF. The CDR3 DNA reads TGTGCCAGCAGCCTCGATCGAGGCTACGAGCAGTACTTC.

This chain joins TRBV29-1 and TRBJ2-2; D remains ambiguous. Trimming pared 4 bases from V and 3 bases from J, leaving 6 bases between. CDR3 length: 12 residues. Germline V gene data show CDR1 as SQVTM and CDR2 as ANQGSEA. The CDR3 region is CSVVRDTGELFF. The CDR3 DNA sequence: TGCAGCGTTGTTCGGGACACCGGGGAGCTGTTTTTT.

A single count supports this clone. This chain links TRBV11-2 with TRBJ2-7, with D uncertain. CDR1 and CDR2 from the germline V gene are SGHAT and FQNNGV. V was cut by 5 bases and J by 1 base, with 3 bases left in between. This CDR3 spans 11 amino acids. The DNA of the CDR3 is TGTGCCAGCAGCCCTTCCTACGAGCAGTACTTC. Translating it yields CASSPSYEQYF.

Here the CDR3 reads CASSLGTVANSPLHF. DNA of the CDR3: TGCGCCAGCAGCTTGGGGACAGTCGCCAATTCACCCCTCCACTTT. The rearrangement uses TRBV5-1 and TRBJ1-6, with D perhaps TRBD1 (6 bases). The CDR3 sequence is 15 residues long. The V and J ends lost 0 bases and 7 bases respectively, with 11 bases between them. The V gene's germline CDR1 is SGHRS and CDR2 YFSETQ.

The rearrangement uses TRBV7-2 and TRBJ2-1; possibly TRBD1 for D (6 bases). Trimming removed 1 base from V and 1 base from J, with 8 bases in between. The CDR3 is made up of 15 amino acids. Germline-derived CDR1 and CDR2 are SGHTA and FQGNSA. In DNA, the CDR3 is TGTGCCAGCAGCTTAGTCCAGGGGTCCTACAATGAGCAGTTCTTC. Amino acid sequence: CASSLVQGSYNEQFF.

V is TRBV27 and J is TRBJ2-7, with D perhaps matching TRBD2 (6 bases). Trimming cost V 3 bases and J 3 bases, with 15 bases left between them. Germline-derived CDR1 and CDR2 are MNHEY and SMNVEV (reference sequence). This CDR3 is built from 15 residues. The CDR3 region is CASSFGGGPHYEQYF. The CDR3 bases are TGTGCCAGCAGTTTTGGAGGAGGGCCCCACTACGAGCAGTACTTC.

The chain carries TRBV7-9 and TRBJ2-1; D is unresolved. The CDR3 is made up of 13 amino acids. V lost 0 bases, J lost 7 bases, and 7 bases lay in between. CDR1 is SEHNR and CDR2 is FQNEAQ in the germline V gene (reference sequence). The CDR3 region is CASSLAPGNEQFF. The DNA of the CDR3 is TGTGCCAGCAGCTTAGCCCCCGGGAATGAGCAGTTCTTC.